This TCR beta chain was identified during a study of shared clonotypes between healthy human individuals. In the study overall: CD8 memory received one plate per donor, CD8 naive two, CD4 memory three and CD4 naive three. Study-level findings and limits: Incompleteness in sorted-subset sequencing, despite large depth, was shown by rarefaction. Exclusively blood specimens were collected; tissue repertoires likely differ.

As for this clone: The antigen remains unidentified.

Generated by immunoSEQ multiplex PCR, the TCRdb table keeps only in-frame clones and is missing some. This table holds just over 2,000,000 clones, over 85% found once. CDR3 length: 22 amino acids. Germline assignment: CDR1 SGHRS and CDR2 YFSETQ. The V gene end was trimmed by 0 bases and the J gene end by 5 bases; junction bases not matched to a gene: 25. Investigators divided CD4+ cells into CD45RA+ naive and CD45RA-negative memory subsets. The source is a man in his late teens or twenties in good health. The genes are TRBV5-1 and TRBJ1-5; 8 bases fit TRBD1. Input material: naive CD4+ T cells sorted from blood. Sample subset: CD45RA+ positively selected. The CDR3 reads CASSLAPGVERQGTPSDQPQHF. The DNA for the CDR3 is TGCGCCAGCAGCTTGGCTCCCGGGGTCGAACGACAGGGGACGCCCTCAGATCAGCCCCAGCATTTT.